Listed here are 9 T cell receptor beta chains from one sample, sequenced in a study of graft-versus-host responses after intestinal transplantation. Profiled with immunoSEQ multiplex PCR; TCRdb holds only in-frame clones, not every one. The table includes about 37,000 clones, approximately 90% detected once. Graft specimens yielded both intraepithelial and lamina propria lymphocytes. The specimen comprised ileum tissue, sampled approximately 200 days after intestinal transplant. These receptors were taken from a human patient who received an intestinal transplant, so some T cells may come from the graft donor.

The gene calls are TRBV4-1 and TRBJ2-1; 10 bases agree with TRBD2. CDR1 and CDR2 from the germline V gene are MGHRA and YSYEKL. This CDR3 contains 15 residues. Unmatched junction bases numbered 6, after V lost 4 bases and J lost 6 bases. The CDR3 here is CASSRAGLAPNEQFF. CDR3 in DNA: TGCGCCAGCAGCCGTGCGGGACTAGCGCCCAATGAGCAGTTCTTC.

In this sample, this clone turned up once. The CDR3 DNA reads TGTGCCAGCTCTCGCGACAGGAACACTGAAGCTTTCTTT. Protein sequence: CASSRDRNTEAFF. V gene TRBV18 combines with J gene TRBJ1-1; TRBD1 might be the D (5 bases). The CDR3 extends over 13 amino acids. The V gene lost 6 bases and the J gene lost 1 base, with 9 bases spanning the gap. CDR1 is KGHSH, CDR2 LQKENI, per germline.

This CDR3 reads CASSRGGYEQYF. CDR3 in DNA: TGCGCCAGCAGCCGGGGGGGCTACGAGCAGTACTTC. J is TRBJ2-7 and V is TRBV5-1; 8 bases are a match to TRBD2. CDR3 length: 12 amino acids. Germline V gives CDR1 SGHRS, CDR2 YFSETQ. V shed 4 bases and J 3 bases; nucleotides not matched to a gene: 0.

The chain combines TRBV7-2 with TRBJ2-3, with 11 positions matching TRBD2. CDR3 length: 16 residues. Germline CDR1 is SGHTA and CDR2 is FQGNSA. Losses at the gene ends were 5 bases for V and 2 bases for J; bases not matched to a gene: 6. CDR3 amino acids: CASSILAGGFTDTQYF. The CDR3 DNA reads as TGTGCCAGCAGCATTCTAGCGGGGGGCTTCACAGATACGCAGTATTTT.

This clone was seen a few times. This sequence joins TRBV10-1 and TRBJ1-1; possibly TRBD1 for D (6 bases). The CDR3 contains 14 residues. Looked up from germline, CDR1 is WNHNN and CDR2 is SYGVQD (reference sequence). Trimming removed 7 bases at V and 0 bases at J, with 12 bases between. This CDR3 reads CASIYRVMNTEAFF. The CDR3 DNA reads as TGCGCCAGCATCTACAGGGTCATGAACACTGAAGCTTTCTTT.

In DNA, the CDR3 is TGTGCCAGCAGCTTGGGTCTAGCGGACTACAATGAGCAGTTCTTC. Protein product: CASSLGLADYNEQFF. The chain employs TRBV5-4 and TRBJ2-1; TRBD2 matches 7 bases. The CDR3 runs 15 residues. V trimming: 0 bases; J trimming: 3 bases; junction bases outside the gene matches: 3. Per the germline V gene, CDR1 is SGHNT and CDR2 is YYREEE (reference sequence).

The chain links TRBV7-2 to TRBJ2-3; 9 positions match TRBD2. This CDR3 has 16 residues. Trimming cost V 4 bases and J 0 bases; bases outside gene matches: 5. From germline, CDR1 is SGHTA and CDR2 FQGNSA. The CDR3 is CASSWSGGRSTDTQYF. The CDR3 nucleotides read TGTGCCAGCAGCTGGAGCGGGGGGCGGAGCACAGATACGCAGTATTTT.

The V gene is TRBV5-1, the J gene TRBJ2-5; 7 nucleotides agree with TRBD1. The CDR3 loop spans 14 amino acids. Trimming at V came to 2 bases and at J to 1 base, leaving 2 bases not matched to a gene. Germline V gene sequence: CDR1 SGHRS, CDR2 YFSETQ. The CDR3 DNA reads TGCGCCAGCAGCTTACAGGGGTCCCAAGAGACCCAGTACTTC. Its translation: CASSLQGSQETQYF. The whole variable domain, remainder taken from reference TRBV5-1 and TRBJ2-5, is KAGVTQTPRYLIKTRGQQVTLSCSPISGHRSVSWYQQTPGQGLQFLFEYFSETQRNKGNFPGRFSGRQFSNSRSEMNVSTLELGDSALYLCASSLQGSQETQYFGPGTRLLVL.

Regarding this clone: At the DNA level, this CDR3 is encoded by other sequences in the same sample as well. The J gene is TRBJ2-3, the V gene TRBV5-6, with D possibly TRBD2 on 6 matching bases. The V gene lost 4 bases and the J gene lost 8 bases, with 20 bases spanning the gap. The CDR3 has 15 residues. CDR1 is SGHDT, CDR2 YYEEEE, per germline. CDR3 sequence (DNA): TGTGCCAGCAGCCCCCTGACTAGTGGGGGAGGTACGCAGTATTTT. Translation: CASSPLTSGGGTQYF.